The 14 T cell receptor beta chains below all came from one sample that was sequenced in a study of cytomegalovirus exposure and HLA in healthy donors. The primer mix had 60 Vbeta and 13 Jbeta primers. Profiled with immunoSEQ multiplex PCR; TCRdb holds only in-frame clones, not every one. This repertoire comprises under 200,000 clones; its ten largest clones make up approximately 6.5%. The material sequenced was PBMCs. These receptors came from a man aged 25-40 years in good health and CMV-seronegative.

The V call is TRBV19, the J call TRBJ1-3; possibly TRBD1 for D (5 bases). The length of the CDR3 is 17 residues. Per the germline V gene, CDR1 is LNHDA and CDR2 is SQIVND (reference sequence). V lost 3 bases to trimming and J lost 2 bases, with 17 bases between them. CDR3 DNA: TGTGCCAGTAGTATCCCAGGCCTAAGGGGAACTGGAAACACCATATATTTT. This encodes CASSIPGLRGTGNTIYF.

CDR3 coding DNA: TGTGCCAGCAGTTACCTGGGGGGACGGGTCTATGGCTACACCTTC. Translating it yields CASSYLGGRVYGYTF. V and J are TRBV27 and TRBJ1-2; tentative D call: TRBD1 (5 bases). In germline, CDR1 is MNHEY, CDR2 SMNVEV (reference sequence). The V and J ends lost 4 bases and 4 bases respectively, with 16 bases between them. There are 15 residues in the CDR3.

The V and J genes are TRBV28 and TRBJ1-2; TRBD1 matches 8 bases. Losses at the gene ends were 5 bases for V and 0 bases for J; bases not matched to a gene: 8. The CDR3 runs 16 residues. Germline CDR1 and CDR2: MDHEN and SYDVKM. The DNA for the CDR3 is TGTGCCAGCAGTAGAGGACAGGGAGGGTCTAACTATGGCTACACCTTC. This encodes CASSRGQGGSNYGYTF.

The CDR3 spells CASSFGLAISTDTQYF. The CDR3 DNA is TGCGCCAGCAGCTTCGGACTAGCCATCAGCACAGATACGCAGTATTTT. V and J are TRBV5-1 and TRBJ2-3, with 8 positions matching TRBD2. There are 16 residues in the CDR3. Germline loops: CDR1 SGHRS, CDR2 YFSETQ. V dropped 2 bases and J dropped 0; count of bases not matched to a gene: 5.

CDR3 DNA: TGTGCCAGCTCAGGACTAGCGGACACCGGGGAGCTGTTTTTT. Translation gives CASSGLADTGELFF. The rearrangement links TRBV18 to TRBJ2-2, with 10 bases identical to TRBD2. This CDR3 contains 14 residues. V lost 5 bases, J lost 3 bases, and 0 bases stayed unmatched. Germline CDR1 is KGHSH and CDR2 is LQKENI.

The chain links TRBV5-6 to TRBJ2-1, with 10 bases lining up with TRBD2. J gave up 4 bases and V 1 base, and 5 bases lay outside the gene matches. The CDR3 runs 16 residues. In germline, CDR1 is SGHDT, CDR2 YYEEEE. CDR3 DNA: TGTGCCAGCAGCTTGAGCGAGCGGGGGGGTTACAATGAGCAGTTCTTC. Amino acid sequence: CASSLSERGGYNEQFF.

This chain uses TRBV27 with TRBJ2-5; D is perhaps TRBD2 (6 bases). The V gene's germline CDR1 is MNHEY and CDR2 SMNVEV (reference sequence). The V end lost 8 bases, the J end lost 5 bases, and 15 bases lay between the germline ends. The CDR3 length is 13 residues. The CDR3 region has the DNA TGTGCCAGCCCCCGGAGGGCCGTTGAGACCCAGTACTTC. This sequence encodes CASPRRAVETQYF.

The V call is TRBV18, the J call TRBJ2-6, with 7 bases lining up with TRBD1. The CDR3 has 18 residues. CDR1 is KGHSH, CDR2 LQKENI, per germline. V shed 0 bases and J 2 bases; nucleotides not matched to a gene: 7. As DNA, the CDR3 is TGTGCCAGCTCACCACCGGGTGTAGGGGGCACTGGGGCCAACGTCCTGACTTTC. As protein: CASSPPGVGGTGANVLTF.

The rearrangement links TRBV9 to TRBJ2-1; 12 bases match TRBD2. V was clipped by 4 bases and J by 8 bases; unmatched bases: 10. Per germline, CDR1 SGDLS and CDR2 YYNGEE. This CDR3 comprises 16 residues. In DNA, the CDR3 is TGTGCCAGCAGCCCCCGGACTAGCGGGGTCTGGGATGAGCAGTTCTTC. The encoded protein is CASSPRTSGVWDEQFF. The full variable domain, its missing parts supplied by reference TRBV9 and TRBJ2-1, is DSGVTQTPKHLITATGQRVTLRCSPRSGDLSVYWYQQSLDQGLQFLIQYYNGEERAKGNILERFSAQQFPDLHSELNLSSLELGDSALYFCASSPRTSGVWDEQFFGPGTRLTVL.

The V gene is TRBV13, the J gene TRBJ1-2; D possibly corresponds to TRBD1 (5 bases). Germline V CDR1 and CDR2: PRHDT, FYEKMQ (reference sequence). The CDR3 sequence is 16 residues long. Between the trimmed V and J ends, which lost 5 bases and 2 bases, there was a span of 18 bases. In DNA form, the CDR3 reads TGTGCCAGCAGCCAGGGCAGGGCAAGAGGAAACTATGGCTACACCTTC. Translating it yields CASSQGRARGNYGYTF.

V gene TRBV5-4 combines with J gene TRBJ2-2; TRBD1 aligns across 11 bases. J gave up 3 bases and V 4 bases, and 11 bases lay outside the gene matches. CDR3 length: 18 amino acids. Looked up from germline, CDR1 is SGHNT and CDR2 is YYREEE (reference sequence). The CDR3 coding sequence is TGTGCCAGCAGCCCCCCGGGACAGGGGGTTAAACACACCGGGGAGCTGTTTTTT. Its protein product is CASSPPGQGVKHTGELFF.

DNA of the CDR3: TGTGCCAGCAGCCAGGACAGGAGCCCAATCAATCAGCCCCAGCATTTT. Translation: CASSQDRSPINQPQHF. V is TRBV28 and J is TRBJ1-5; 7 bases are a match to TRBD1. The CDR3 length is 16 residues. V gave up 6 bases and J gave up 3 bases; unmatched junction bases: 11. The germline V gene has CDR1 MDHEN and CDR2 SYDVKM. Combining the CDR3 with reference TRBV28 and TRBJ1-5 gives the whole variable domain DVKVTQSSRYLVKRTGEKVFLECVQDMDHENMFWYRQDPGLGLRLIYFSYDVKMKEKGDIPEGYSVSREKKERFSLILESASTNQTSMYLCASSQDRSPINQPQHFGDGTRLSIL.

The gene calls are TRBV27 and TRBJ2-6; D uncertain. Germline V gives CDR1 MNHEY, CDR2 SMNVEV (reference sequence). There are 16 residues in the CDR3. V was shortened by 5 bases and J by 2 bases, with 13 bases between the two germline ends. In nucleotides, the CDR3 is TGTGCCAGCAGTCCCGCGGAGATCCCTGGGGCCAACGTCCTGACTTTC. It is translated as CASSPAEIPGANVLTF.

The chain recombines TRBV4-2 with TRBJ2-1; 7 nucleotides match TRBD1. After removal of 2 bases from V and 2 bases from J, the junction contained 6 bases not matched to a gene. From germline, CDR1 is LGHNA and CDR2 YNFKEQ. The CDR3 contains 16 residues. CDR3 residues: CASSQQQGEPYNEQFF. The CDR3 DNA follows: TGTGCCAGCAGCCAACAGCAGGGGGAGCCCTACAATGAGCAGTTCTTC.